The TCR beta chain under discussion was sequenced for a study of T cells after yellow fever vaccination (dated by TCRdb to the late 2010s). General notes on the study: The SMART-Seq v4 Ultra Low Input RNA kit was used to prepare libraries from fractions with low cell numbers. To follow T-cell clones before and after both primary and booster YFV17D yellow fever vaccination, bulk TCR alpha and beta repertoires underwent longitudinal sequencing. Two healthy male donors, one aged 18 to 29 and one aged 30 to 40 years, were included in the cohort. Blood was drawn at multiple timepoints before and after primary and secondary immunization, with bulk PBMC replicates and cell subsets isolated.

A remark on this clonotype: It lacks a known antigen. Within one base of it there is no much larger clone, and no base qualities were kept.

The germline V gene yields SGHAT for CDR1 and FQNNGV for CDR2. CDR3 length: 16 amino acids, cysteine to phenylalanine. Only CDR3 DNA is held: 48 bases, read in frame from base 1. Compared with germline, V lacks 1 base and J lacks 6 bases; bases without a gene match: 7. General study outcomes and caveats: Compared with the primary T-cell response, the secondary T-cell response was faster but weaker, reaching its peak on day 5 rather than on day 15. Because the study included only a couple of donors, the extent to which the findings can be generalized is limited. A small share of clonotypes occurred in both CD4 and CD8 compartments, likely arising from convergent recombination. Computational filtering was needed because FACS-sorted repertoires could contain abundant contaminating clonotypes from the bulk population. After the booster, most of the clones that had expanded following primary vaccination were detected again (96% of CD4 and around 90% of CD8), which suggests that memory was broadly maintained.

Per the publication, the treatment or condition label means: live attenuated yellow fever vaccine strain. PBMCs were isolated from peripheral blood using a standard Ficoll-Paque protocol. CD4 and CD8 T-cell fractions were isolated with Dynabeads CD4 and CD8 positive selection kits. TriZol was used to extract RNA from bulk PBMCs, from CD4 and CD8 fractions, and from dextramer-positive and dextramer-negative fractions. Instrument on record: Illumina NovaSeq 6000. TCR cDNA was synthesized by 5'RACE template switching, through which a universal primer site and unique molecular identifiers were introduced. Priming of cDNA synthesis was performed from both the TCR alpha and TCR beta constant segments. Library amplification involved two PCR steps, and the second step added sample barcodes and sequencing adapters. Sequencing of the libraries was done on either Illumina HiSeq 2500 (2x100 bp) or NovaSeq (2x150 bp). In the source study's methods: Reads were demultiplexed and collapsed into UMI consensus sequences with MIGEC, and V(D)J alignment was performed with MiXCR. Using edgeR on replicate PBMC samples, clonotypes were called vaccine-responding if FDR was below 0.01 and the log2 fold change was above 5 up to day 15. Bulk clonotypes were assigned CD4 or CD8 identity according to which sequenced CD4 or CD8 repertoire held them at higher abundance. TCRdb's own reprocessing of the public reads used fastp at Q25 and MiXCR and kept productive beta chains. Entries are consolidated by CDR3 protein sequence, retaining the most common genes and DNA. The V and J calls and clone size are TCRdb's, not the authors'. Recorded for this sample are roughly 160,000 distinct CDR3 sequences; around 9.7% of them occurred a single time. Of the sample, roughly 40% is held by the ten largest clones.

Sequenced here: CD8+ T cells sorted from PBMCs, sampled 45 days after the yellow fever booster vaccination. Recombination linked TRBV11-2 to TRBJ2-1; TRBD2 aligns with 9 central bases. The clonotype originates from a man younger than 35 who received the YFV17D yellow fever vaccine. The DNA reads as follows: TGTGCCAGCAGCTTAGGTCGCGGGGGGGTGATCAATGAGCAGTTCTTC. Its amino acids are CASSLGRGGVINEQFF.